This TCR beta chain was sequenced in a study of OX40 agonist ivuxolimab in advanced cancers. Study details: Ivuxolimab was delivered to patients intravenously every 2 weeks at doses spanning 0.01 to 10 mg/kg. Whole-study findings and limits: Researchers report that CD8+ T cells had, on average, more expanded clones than CD4+.

TCRdb's copy holds only in-frame clones and misses some; the assay was immunoSEQ multiplex PCR. The sample lists under 50,000 clones; over 60% were seen once. For this clone: As yet, its antigen is unknown.

The source was CD4+ or CD8+ T cells sorted from blood, collected in a trial of the OX40 agonist ivuxolimab. This clonotype was obtained from an adult with an advanced solid tumor such as melanoma, head and neck, liver or kidney cancer.

The CDR3 loop reads CASSRFGISSTDTQYF. CDR3 coding DNA: TGTGCCAGCAGCCGGTTCGGCATATCTAGCACAGATACGCAGTATTTT. The rearrangement joins TRBV5-4 to TRBJ2-3, with D unresolved. V was shortened by 4 bases and J by 0 bases, with 15 bases between the two germline ends. The CDR3 covers 16 residues. Germline CDR1 is SGHNT and CDR2 is YYREEE (reference sequence).